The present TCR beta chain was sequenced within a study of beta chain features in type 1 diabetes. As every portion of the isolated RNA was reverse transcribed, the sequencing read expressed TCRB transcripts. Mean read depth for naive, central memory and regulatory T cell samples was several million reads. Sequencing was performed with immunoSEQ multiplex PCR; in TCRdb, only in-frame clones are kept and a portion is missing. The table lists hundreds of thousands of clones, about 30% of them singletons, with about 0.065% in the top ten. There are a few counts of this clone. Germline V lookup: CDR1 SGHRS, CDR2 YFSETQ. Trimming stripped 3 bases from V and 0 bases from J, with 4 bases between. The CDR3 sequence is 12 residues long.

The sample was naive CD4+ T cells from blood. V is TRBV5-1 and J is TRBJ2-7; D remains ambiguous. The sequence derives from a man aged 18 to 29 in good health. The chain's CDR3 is CASSSGSYEQYF. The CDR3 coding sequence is TGCGCCAGCAGCTCGGGCTCCTACGAGCAGTACTTC.